The 5 T cell receptor beta chains presented below share a single source sample, sequenced in a study of monozygotic twins with inflammatory bowel disease. TCRdb reworked the 5' RACE reads into one entry per CDR3 protein, no DNA. Here the sample table reports some 90,000 distinct CDR3 sequences. The source material was blood. The receptors derive from a human donor with ulcerative colitis or Crohn's disease, or a healthy co-twin of an affected twin (not recorded which).

V gene TRBV20-1 combines with J gene TRBJ2-3. Germline-derived CDR1 and CDR2 are DFQATT and SNEGSKA (reference sequence). The CDR3 is 12 amino acids. The CDR3 sequence is CSAGERADTQYF.

The V and J genes are TRBV20-1 and TRBJ1-2; TCRdb reports TRBD1, a call that lacks DNA to check it against. Germline CDR1 and CDR2: DFQATT and SNEGSKA (reference sequence). The CDR3 totals 13 residues. CDR3 loop: CSALGTAFYGYTF.

The chain couples TRBV5-1 to TRBJ1-2. Per germline, CDR1 SGHRS and CDR2 YFSETQ. CDR3 length: 14 residues. The CDR3 loop is CASSPGGFNYGYTF. The entire variable domain, with the rest obtained from reference TRBV5-1 and TRBJ1-2, is as follows: KAGVTQTPRYLIKTRGQQVTLSCSPISGHRSVSWYQQTPGQGLQFLFEYFSETQRNKGNFPGRFSGRQFSNSRSEMNVSTLELGDSALYLCASSPGGFNYGYTFGSGTRLTVV.

The J gene is TRBJ1-4, the V gene TRBV18. This CDR3 spans 14 amino acids. Germline assignment: CDR1 KGHSH and CDR2 LQKENI. The CDR3 region is CASSPVGVNEKLFF.

V and J are TRBV5-5 and TRBJ1-4; lacking DNA, the TRBD1 call made by TCRdb goes unchecked. The V gene's germline CDR1 is SGHKS and CDR2 YYEKEE (reference sequence). The CDR3 runs to 13 residues. CDR3 protein: CASSRTGPEKLFF.